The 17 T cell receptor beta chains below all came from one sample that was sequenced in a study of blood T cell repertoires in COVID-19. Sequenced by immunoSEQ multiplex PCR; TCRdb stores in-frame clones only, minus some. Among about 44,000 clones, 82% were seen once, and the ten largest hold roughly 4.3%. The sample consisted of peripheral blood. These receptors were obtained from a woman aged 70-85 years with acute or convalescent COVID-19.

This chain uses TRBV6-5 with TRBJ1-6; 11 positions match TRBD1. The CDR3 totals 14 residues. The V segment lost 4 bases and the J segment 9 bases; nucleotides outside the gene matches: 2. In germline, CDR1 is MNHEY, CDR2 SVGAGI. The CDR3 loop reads CASSSGQGVSPLHF. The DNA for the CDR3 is TGTGCCAGCAGTTCGGGACAGGGGGTTTCACCCCTCCACTTT.

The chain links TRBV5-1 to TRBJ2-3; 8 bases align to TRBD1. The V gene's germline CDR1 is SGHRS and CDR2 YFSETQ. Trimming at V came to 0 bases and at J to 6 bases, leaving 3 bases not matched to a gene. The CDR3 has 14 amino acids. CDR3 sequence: CASSLGRGLDTQYF. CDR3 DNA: TGCGCCAGCAGCTTGGGCAGGGGGCTTGATACGCAGTATTTT.

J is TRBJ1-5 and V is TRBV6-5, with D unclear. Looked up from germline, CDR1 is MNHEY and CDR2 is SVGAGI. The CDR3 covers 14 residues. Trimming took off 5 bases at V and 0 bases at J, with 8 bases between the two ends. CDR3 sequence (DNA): TGTGCCAGCAGTAGGGAGGGTAGCAATCAGCCCCAGCATTTT. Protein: CASSREGSNQPQHF.

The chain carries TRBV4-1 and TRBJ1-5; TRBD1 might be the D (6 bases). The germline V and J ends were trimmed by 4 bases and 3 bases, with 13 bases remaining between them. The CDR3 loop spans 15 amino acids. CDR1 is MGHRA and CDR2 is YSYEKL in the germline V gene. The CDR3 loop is CASSPPGQFNQPQHF. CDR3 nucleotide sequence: TGCGCCAGCAGCCCCCCCGGACAGTTCAATCAGCCCCAGCATTTT.

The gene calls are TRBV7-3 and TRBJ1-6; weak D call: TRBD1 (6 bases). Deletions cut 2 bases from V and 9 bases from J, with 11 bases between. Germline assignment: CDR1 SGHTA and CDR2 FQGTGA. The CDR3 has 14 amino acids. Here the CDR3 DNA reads TGTGCCAGCAGCTTAGGACAGAGTCGTTCACCCCTCCACTTT. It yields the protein CASSLGQSRSPLHF. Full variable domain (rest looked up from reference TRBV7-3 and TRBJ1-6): GAGVSQTPSNKVTEKGKYVELRCDPISGHTALYWYRQSLGQGPEFLIYFQGTGAADDSGLPNDRFFAVRPEGSVSTLKIQRTERGDSAVYLCASSLGQSRSPLHFGNGTRLTVT.

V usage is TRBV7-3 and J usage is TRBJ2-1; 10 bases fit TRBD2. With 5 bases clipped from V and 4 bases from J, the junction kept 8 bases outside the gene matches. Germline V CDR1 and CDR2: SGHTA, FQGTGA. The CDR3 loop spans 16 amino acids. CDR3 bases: TGTGCCAGCAGCAAAAGGGGTAGCGGGAGGTACAATGAGCAGTTCTTC. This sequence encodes CASSKRGSGRYNEQFF.

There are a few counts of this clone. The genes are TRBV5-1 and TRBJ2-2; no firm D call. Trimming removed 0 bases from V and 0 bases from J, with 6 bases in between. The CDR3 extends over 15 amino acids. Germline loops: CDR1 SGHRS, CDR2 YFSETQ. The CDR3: CASSLGRTNTGELFF. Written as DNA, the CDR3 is TGCGCCAGCAGCTTGGGGCGGACGAACACCGGGGAGCTGTTTTTT.

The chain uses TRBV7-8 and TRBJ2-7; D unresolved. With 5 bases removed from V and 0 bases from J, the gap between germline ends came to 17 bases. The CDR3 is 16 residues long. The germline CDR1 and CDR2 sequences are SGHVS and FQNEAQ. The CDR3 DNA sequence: TGTGCCAGCAGCCGGGCAACTACGAGGAGCTCCTACGAGCAGTACTTC. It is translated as CASSRATTRSSYEQYF.

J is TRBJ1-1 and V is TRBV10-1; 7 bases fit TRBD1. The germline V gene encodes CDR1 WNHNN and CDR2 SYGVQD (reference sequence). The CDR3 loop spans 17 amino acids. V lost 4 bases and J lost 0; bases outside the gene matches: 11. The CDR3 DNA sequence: TGCGCCAGCAGTGTCGATAGGGGGCCCCCTCTGAACACTGAAGCTTTCTTT. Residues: CASSVDRGPPLNTEAFF.

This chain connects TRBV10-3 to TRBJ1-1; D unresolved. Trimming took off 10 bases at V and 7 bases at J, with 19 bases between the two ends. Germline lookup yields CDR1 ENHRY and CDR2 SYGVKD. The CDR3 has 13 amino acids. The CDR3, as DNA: TGTGCCACCAAAAGAGAGGGTTTTAATGAAGCTTTCTTT. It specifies CATKREGFNEAFF.

The CDR3 region is CASSAYMNRGSGQPQHF. The CDR3, as DNA: TGTGCCAGCTCAGCCTACATGAACAGGGGGTCTGGTCAGCCCCAGCATTTT. The chain carries TRBV18 and TRBJ1-5, with TRBD1 matching 8 bases. Germline V gene data show CDR1 as KGHSH and CDR2 as LQKENI. The CDR3 has 17 amino acids. The ends lost 5 bases at V and 6 bases at J; junction bases unmatched: 15.

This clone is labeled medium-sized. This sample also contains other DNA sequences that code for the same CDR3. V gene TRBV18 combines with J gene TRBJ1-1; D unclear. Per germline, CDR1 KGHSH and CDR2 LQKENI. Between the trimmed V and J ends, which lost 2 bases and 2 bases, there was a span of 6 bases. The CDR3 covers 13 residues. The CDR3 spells CASSPGLNTEAFF. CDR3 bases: TGTGCCAGCTCACCAGGGCTTAACACTGAAGCTTTCTTT.

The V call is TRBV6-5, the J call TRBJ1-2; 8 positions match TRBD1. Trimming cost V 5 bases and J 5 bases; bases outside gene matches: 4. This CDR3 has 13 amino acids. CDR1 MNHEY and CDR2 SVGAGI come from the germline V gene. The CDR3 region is CASSNRTGYGYTF. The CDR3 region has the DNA TGTGCCAGCAGTAACAGGACAGGGTATGGCTACACCTTC.

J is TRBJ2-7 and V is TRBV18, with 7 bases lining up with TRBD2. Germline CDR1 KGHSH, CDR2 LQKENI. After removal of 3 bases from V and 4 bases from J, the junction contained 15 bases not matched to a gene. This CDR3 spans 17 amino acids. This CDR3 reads CASSPYRASGLGYEQYF. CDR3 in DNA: TGTGCCAGCTCACCCTACCGGGCTAGCGGACTTGGGTACGAGCAGTACTTC. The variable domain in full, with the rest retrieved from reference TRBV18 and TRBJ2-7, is NAGVMQNPRHLVRRRGQEARLRCSPMKGHSHVYWYRQLPEEGLKFMVYLQKENIIDESGMPKERFSAEFPKEGPSILRIQQVVRGDSAAYFCASSPYRASGLGYEQYFGPGTRLTVT.

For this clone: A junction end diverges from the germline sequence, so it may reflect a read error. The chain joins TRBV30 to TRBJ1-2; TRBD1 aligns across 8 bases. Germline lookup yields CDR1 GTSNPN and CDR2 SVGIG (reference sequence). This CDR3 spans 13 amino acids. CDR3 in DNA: TGTGCCGGGAGGGCGACAGGGGCGTATGTCTACACCTTC. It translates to CAGRATGAYVYTF.

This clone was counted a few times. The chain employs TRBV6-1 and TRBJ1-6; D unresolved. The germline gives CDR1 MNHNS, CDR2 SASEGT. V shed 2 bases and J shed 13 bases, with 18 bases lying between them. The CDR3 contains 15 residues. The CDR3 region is CASSEFITEPFPLHF. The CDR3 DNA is TGTGCCAGCAGTGAATTTATTACAGAGCCGTTCCCCCTCCACTTT.

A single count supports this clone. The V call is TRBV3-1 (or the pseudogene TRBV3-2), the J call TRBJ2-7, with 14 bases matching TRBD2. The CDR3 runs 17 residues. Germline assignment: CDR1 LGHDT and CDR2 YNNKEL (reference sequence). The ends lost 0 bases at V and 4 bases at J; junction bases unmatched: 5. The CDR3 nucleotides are TGTGCCAGCAGCCAAGACCTTCGACTAGCGGGAGGGTACGAGCAGTACTTC. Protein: CASSQDLRLAGGYEQYF.